A selection of T cell receptor beta chains follows, all from one sample in a study of shared T cell receptors in the human thymus. Produced via immunoSEQ multiplex PCR; TCRdb's table is partial and in-frame only. The sample carries 700,000 or so clones, 70% to 90% recorded once. The sample was also linked to a second study, of human thymus T cells.

Input material: thymocytes. The source of these receptors is a girl under three years old with a congenital heart defect. Each CDR3 is given with its conserved first and last residue. A D gene is named only where the DNA matches it firmly. Size is stated for part of the rows, as once, few or many counts, or as a class when the clone is expanded.

cdr3_length	v_call	clone_size	j_call	d_call	cdr3_nt	cdr3_aa
18	TRBV4-1	-	TRBJ1-2	-	TGCGCCAGCAGCCAAGATCGTGTCTCCCGACGGGCTAACTATGGCTACACCTTC	CASSQDRVSRRANYGYTF
13	TRBV6-1	-	TRBJ1-1	-	TGTGCCAGCAGTTCGCGAGTGAACACTGAAGCTTTCTTT	CASSSRVNTEAFF
16	TRBV9	-	TRBJ1-2	-	TGTGCCAGCAGCGGAAGACAGGTCGGGTCCCCCTATGGCTACACCTTC	CASSGRQVGSPYGYTF
13	TRBV5-1	-	TRBJ1-1	-	TGCGCCAGCAGCAGAGAGATGAACACTGAAGCTTTCTTT	CASSREMNTEAFF
13	TRBV19	few	TRBJ2-3	-	TGTGCCAGTATCGACGGGGGCACAGATACGCAGTATTTT	CASIDGGTDTQYF
18	TRBV6-1	-	TRBJ1-2	TRBD1	TGTGCCAGCAGTGTCAGTTCGGACAGGGGGTCCGCTAACTATGGCTACACCTTC	CASSVSSDRGSANYGYTF
15	TRBV19	-	TRBJ1-5	TRBD1	TGTGCCAGTAGTATCGCCGGGACAGGGTATCAGCCCCAGCATTTT	CASSIAGTGYQPQHF
15	TRBV12-5	-	TRBJ1-1	-	TGTGCTAGTGGTTTGAAAGAGGGCCCGAACACTGAAGCTTTCTTT	CASGLKEGPNTEAFF
15	TRBV5-8	-	TRBJ2-2	-	TGTGCCAGCAGCTGGGTCGGGGGATACACCGGGGAGCTGTTTTTT	CASSWVGGYTGELFF
13	TRBV29-1	few	TRBJ2-1	TRBD1	TGCAGCGTTGCACCGGGACAGCCGAATGAGCAGTTCTTC	CSVAPGQPNEQFF
17	TRBV15	-	TRBJ1-2	TRBD1	TGTGCCACCAGCAGAGCGGCGGTGACAGGGGATACTTATGGCTACACCTTC	CATSRAAVTGDTYGYTF
14	TRBV7-9	once	TRBJ2-3	-	TGTGCCAGCAGCTTGGACGCCGAGGGTGGTACGCAGTATTTT	CASSLDAEGGTQYF
17	TRBV10-3	-	TRBJ2-7	-	TGTGCCATCAGTGAGTCGGAATACAGGGTCAGCTCCTACGAGCAGTACTTC	CAISESEYRVSSYEQYF
15	TRBV28	-	TRBJ2-7	-	TGTGCCAGCAGTTGGGGAGACAGGCTCTTTGGCGAGCAGTACTTC	CASSWGDRLFGEQYF
12	TRBV27	-	TRBJ2-1	-	TGTGCCAGCAGAAGCGGGTGCGATGAGCAGTTCTTC	CASRSGCDEQFF
14	TRBV28	-	TRBJ1-3	-	TGTGCCAGCAGTTTGAGAGGGTCTGGAAACACCATATATTTT	CASSLRGSGNTIYF
13	TRBV10-2	-	TRBJ2-5	-	TGCGCCAGCAGGACAGGACAGCAAGAGACCCAGTACTTC	CASRTGQQETQYF
13	TRBV19	-	TRBJ1-3	-	TGTGCCAGTAGCACAGGGCACGGAAACACCATATATTTT	CASSTGHGNTIYF
13	TRBV28	-	TRBJ2-7	-	TGTGCCAGCGGAAGAGGTCCCCCTTACGAGCAGTACTTC	CASGRGPPYEQYF
13	TRBV6-6	-	TRBJ1-5	TRBD1	TGTGCCAGCAGGAACCGGACAGGGCAGCCCCAGCATTTT	CASRNRTGQPQHF
15	TRBV2	-	TRBJ1-6	-	TGTGCCAGCCGTGGGGCCCGCTCCTATAATTCACCCCTCCACTTT	CASRGARSYNSPLHF
16	TRBV5-1	-	TRBJ2-1	TRBD2	TGCGCCAGCAGCTTGGGGCTAGCGGGGTTCCCCCAAGGTCCGTTCTTC	CASSLGLAGFPQGPFF
14	TRBV7-6	-	TRBJ2-7	-	TGTGCCAGCAGCTCAAACCTAACTCAAGACGAGCAGTACTTC	CASSSNLTQDEQYF
15	TRBV5-5	-	TRBJ2-5	-	TGTGCCAGCAGCTTCGGTGTGGGGGGTGCGGAGACCCAGTACTTC	CASSFGVGGAETQYF
18	TRBV4-1	-	TRBJ2-1	TRBD1	TGCGCCAGCAGCCAAGACCAAACCGGGACAGGGGGTTACAATGAGCAGTTCTTC	CASSQDQTGTGGYNEQFF
16	TRBV14	-	TRBJ2-1	-	TGTGCCAGCAGCCAAGAAACCGGGTTACCGTACAATGAGCAGTTCTTC	CASSQETGLPYNEQFF
16	TRBV28	-	TRBJ2-7	TRBD2	TGTGCCAGCAGTTTTCCCCTGGGAGGGATCGCGTACGAGCAGTACTTC	CASSFPLGGIAYEQYF
13	TRBV7-4	-	TRBJ2-1	-	TGTGCCAGCAGCTTAAGCAGAGGCAATGAGCAGTTCTTC	CASSLSRGNEQFF
17	TRBV5-6	-	TRBJ2-5	TRBD1	TGTGCCAGCAGCCACGGGGGTGAGAGACAGGGGAAAGGGACCCAGTACTTC	CASSHGGERQGKGTQYF
15	TRBV19	-	TRBJ1-2	TRBD1	TGTGCCAGTAGTATCAACAGGGGGCATAACTATGGCTACACCTTC	CASSINRGHNYGYTF
17	TRBV27	-	TRBJ1-5	TRBD1	TGTGCCAGCAGTTTATTGAGTCCCGGGACAGATAATCAGCCCCAGCATTTT	CASSLLSPGTDNQPQHF
15	TRBV6-1	-	TRBJ2-3	TRBD1	TGTGCCAGCATCGAGGACAGGGTTTATGGAGATACGCAGTATTTT	CASIEDRVYGDTQYF
21	TRBV10-1	-	TRBJ1-6	-	TGCGCCAGCGAAAGAACTACACAGGGTAACGTCGCGAACTCCTATAATTCCCCCCTCCACTTT	CASERTTQGNVANSYNSPLHF
14	TRBV28	-	TRBJ2-2	-	TGTGCCAGCAGTTTTGAGAGTAATACCGGGGAGCTGTTTTTT	CASSFESNTGELFF
12	TRBV15	-	TRBJ1-1	-	TGTGCCACCAGCAGAAGAGACACTGAAGCTTTCTTT	CATSRRDTEAFF
14	TRBV30	few	TRBJ1-5	-	TGTGCCTGGCGTACGAGAAATAGCAATCAGCCCCAGCATTTT	CAWRTRNSNQPQHF
14	TRBV30	-	TRBJ2-7	-	TGTGCCTGGAGTGTGATGTTGCGGGACGACGAGCAGTACTTC	CAWSVMLRDDEQYF
11	TRBV2	once	TRBJ2-3	TRBD2	TGTGCCAGCAGTCCAGGGACTAGTGGTTATTTT	CASSPGTSGYF